The 28 T cell receptor beta chains below come from one sample, sequenced in a study of blood T cell repertoires in COVID-19. Only in-frame clones appear in the TCRdb table, and some are missing; sequencing was by immunoSEQ multiplex PCR. Found here are 250,000 to 300,000 clones, about 86% of them singletons; the top ten hold 5% to 6%. The sequencing input was peripheral blood. The receptors derive from a man aged 80 or over with acute or convalescent COVID-19.

This chain uses TRBV9 with TRBJ2-2; 9 bases match TRBD2. Unmatched junction bases numbered 6, after V lost 2 bases and J lost 4 bases. CDR1 and CDR2 from the germline V gene are SGDLS and YYNGEE. The CDR3 has 16 amino acids. The DNA for the CDR3 is TGTGCCAGCAGCGTCCAAGCTAGCGGGATCACCGGGGAGCTGTTTTTT. This translates into CASSVQASGITGELFF.

This chain uses TRBV28 with TRBJ2-3, with 7 bases identical to TRBD1. The V and J ends lost 6 bases and 5 bases, in that order; junction bases with no gene match: 5. The V gene's germline CDR1 is MDHEN and CDR2 SYDVKM. CDR3 length equals 13 residues. CDR3 amino acids: CASRTGFVDTQYF. In DNA form, the CDR3 reads TGTGCCAGCAGGACAGGGTTTGTAGATACGCAGTATTTT.

This clone was seen only a few times. The chain employs TRBV19 and TRBJ2-7, with D uncertain. Trimming removed 4 bases from V and 3 bases from J, with 7 bases in between. The CDR3 is 12 amino acids. CDR1 is LNHDA, CDR2 SQIVND, per germline (reference sequence). The CDR3 spells CASSNVNYEQYF. CDR3 DNA: TGTGCCAGTAGTAATGTAAACTACGAGCAGTACTTC.

The genes are TRBV10-2 and TRBJ2-6; D is uncertain. There are 18 residues in the CDR3. Germline V gene data show CDR1 as WSHSY and CDR2 as SAAADI. The V gene lost 0 bases and the J gene lost 0 bases, with 12 bases spanning the gap. Here the CDR3 DNA reads TGCGCCAGCAGTGAGTCATTGTGGGCGAGCTCTGGGGCCAACGTCCTGACTTTC. Translating gives CASSESLWASSGANVLTF.

The chain couples TRBV21-1 to TRBJ1-6; the D call TRBD1 from the table was never checked on the DNA. TRBV21-1 is a pseudogene segment. This CDR3 contains 16 residues. The CDR3 sequence is CASSKITGPYNSPLHF. In DNA, the CDR3 is TGTGCCAGCAGCAAGATCACAGGACCTTATAATTCACCCCTCCACTTT.

This clone has a single count. This chain uses TRBV19 with TRBJ2-2; 10 bases line up with TRBD2. Germline V gene data show CDR1 as LNHDA and CDR2 as SQIVND (reference sequence). The CDR3 sequence is 15 residues long. V shed 5 bases and J 4 bases; nucleotides not matched to a gene: 4. CDR3: CASSASGGATGELFF. CDR3 DNA sequence: TGTGCCAGTAGTGCGAGCGGGGGGGCCACCGGGGAGCTGTTTTTT.

The J gene is TRBJ2-7, the V gene TRBV28; 14 bases fit TRBD2. Germline V gene data show CDR1 as MDHEN and CDR2 as SYDVKM. This CDR3 has 18 residues. V trimming: 5 bases; J trimming: 3 bases; junction bases outside the gene matches: 12. Here the CDR3 reads CASSTPGLAGVRGYEQYF. The CDR3 nucleotides are TGTGCCAGCAGTACGCCGGGACTAGCGGGGGTGAGGGGCTACGAGCAGTACTTC.

This chain links TRBV28 with TRBJ2-3, with 10 bases fitting TRBD2. Germline CDR1 MDHEN, CDR2 SYDVKM. This CDR3 has 16 residues. Germline trimming cut 3 bases from V and 5 bases from J; bases unmatched to any gene: 8. Here the CDR3 DNA reads TGTGCCAGCAGTTTTTGGCTAGCGGGAGAGAGAGATACGCAGTATTTT. Encoded protein: CASSFWLAGERDTQYF.

This clone occurred once. The gene calls are TRBV3-1 (or the pseudogene TRBV3-2) and TRBJ1-1; TRBD1 is a possible D gene (5 bases). The CDR3 spans 13 residues. Germline values: CDR1 LGHDT, CDR2 YNNKEL (reference sequence). V shed 3 bases and J shed 3 bases, with 8 bases lying between them. As DNA, the CDR3 is TGTGCCAGCAGCCATGAAGGGGACACTGAAGCTTTCTTT. It specifies CASSHEGDTEAFF.

This clone appeared a few times. The genes are TRBV14 and TRBJ2-7; maybe TRBD2 (6 bases). Trimming took 5 bases from V and 3 from J, leaving 11 bases between them. The CDR3 has 13 residues. Germline lookup yields CDR1 SGHDN and CDR2 FVKESK. The CDR3 DNA follows: TGTGCCAGCAGCGCAGTGGACTACTACGAGCAGTACTTC. Translation: CASSAVDYYEQYF.

The chain recombines TRBV6-5 with TRBJ2-7; TRBD2 matches 10 bases. The CDR3 contains 15 residues. The V segment lost 2 bases and the J segment 6 bases; nucleotides outside the gene matches: 7. CDR1 MNHEY and CDR2 SVGAGI come from the germline V gene. CDR3 sequence reads: CASSYGPSGSSEQYF. DNA for the CDR3: TGTGCCAGCAGTTACGGGCCTAGCGGGAGTTCCGAGCAGTACTTC.

The rearrangement uses TRBV3-1 (or the pseudogene TRBV3-2) and TRBJ2-7; no reliable D call. V was pared by 3 bases and J by 5 bases, with 5 bases between. The CDR3 covers 11 residues. Germline-derived CDR1 and CDR2 are LGHDT and YNNKEL (reference sequence). The CDR3 loop reads CASSQRNEQYF. The CDR3 coding sequence is TGTGCCAGCAGCCAGAGGAACGAGCAGTACTTC.

V and J are TRBV4-1 and TRBJ2-7; 10 positions match TRBD2. Germline CDR1 and CDR2: MGHRA and YSYEKL. The V segment lost 5 bases and the J segment 3 bases; nucleotides outside the gene matches: 10. The length of the CDR3 is 16 residues. The CDR3 DNA follows: TGCGCCAGCAGCGCAAGAGAAGCGGGGGGGCACTACGAGCAGTACTTC. Translated: CASSAREAGGHYEQYF.

A few counts support this clone. This sequence joins TRBV7-2 and TRBJ2-3; 10 nucleotides agree with TRBD2. The J segment lost 3 bases and the V segment lost 4 bases, leaving 7 bases of the junction unmatched. The V gene's germline CDR1 is SGHTA and CDR2 FQGNSA. The CDR3 extends over 16 amino acids. CDR3 sequence: CASSWGASGGTDTQYF. The CDR3 DNA reads as TGTGCCAGCAGCTGGGGGGCTAGCGGGGGTACAGATACGCAGTATTTT. The variable domain in full, completed from reference TRBV7-2 and TRBJ2-3, reads GAGVSQSPSNKVTEKGKDVELRCDPISGHTALYWYRQSLGQGLEFLIYFQGNSAPDKSGLPSDRFSAERTGGSVSTLTIQRTQQEDSAVYLCASSWGASGGTDTQYFGPGTRLTVL.

The chain couples TRBV24-1 to TRBJ1-1, with a weak D call TRBD1 (6 bases). CDR3 length: 13 residues. Per the germline V gene, CDR1 is KGHDR and CDR2 is SFDVKD. V lost 7 bases, J lost 4 bases, and 12 bases lay in between. CDR3 loop: CATRPEQGTEAFF. The DNA for the CDR3 is TGTGCCACCAGGCCGGAACAGGGCACTGAAGCTTTCTTT.

The genes are TRBV2 and TRBJ2-1; D is possibly TRBD1 (6 bases). The CDR3 has 13 residues. CDR1 and CDR2 from the germline V gene are SNHLY and FYNNEI. V lost 4 bases and J lost 5, with 9 bases in between. The CDR3 spells CASSGDINNEQFF. Written as DNA, the CDR3 is TGTGCCAGCAGTGGGGACATAAACAATGAGCAGTTCTTC. The full variable domain, its missing parts supplied by reference TRBV2 and TRBJ2-1, is EPEVTQTPSHQVTQMGQEVILRCVPISNHLYFYWYRQILGQKVEFLVSFYNNEISEKSEIFDDQFSVERPDGSNFTLKIRSTKLEDSAMYFCASSGDINNEQFFGPGTRLTVL.

CDR3 sequence: CASANLDVPGTEAFF. The CDR3 bases are TGTGCCAGCGCAAACTTGGATGTCCCCGGGACTGAAGCTTTCTTT. The chain is built from TRBV3-1 (or the pseudogene TRBV3-2) and TRBJ1-1; D unclear. Trimming removed 8 bases from V and 5 bases from J, with 21 bases in between. The CDR3 loop spans 15 amino acids. CDR1 is LGHDT, CDR2 YNNKEL, per germline (reference sequence).

The chain has TRBV19 and TRBJ2-7; 7 nucleotides align to TRBD1. V lost 5 bases and J lost 6; bases outside the gene matches: 10. Germline CDR1 is LNHDA and CDR2 is SQIVND (reference sequence). The CDR3 runs 14 residues. As DNA, the CDR3 is TGTGCCAGTAGTCAAACGACAGGGAATACCGAGCAGTACTTC. Its translation: CASSQTTGNTEQYF.

CDR3 in amino acids: CASSLARTGEAFF. CDR3 bases: TGTGCCAGCAGCTTAGCGAGGACAGGTGAAGCTTTCTTT. This sequence joins TRBV7-6 and TRBJ1-1; TRBD1 agrees at 7 bases. J was trimmed by 7 bases and V by 0 bases; bases with no gene match: 2. Germline V lookup: CDR1 SGHVS, CDR2 FNYEAQ. CDR3 length: 13 amino acids.

V gene TRBV2 combines with J gene TRBJ2-1; the match to TRBD1 covers 7 bases. Germline assignment: CDR1 SNHLY and CDR2 FYNNEI. The CDR3 loop spans 15 amino acids. After removal of 6 bases from V and 4 bases from J, the junction contained 9 bases not matched to a gene. The CDR3, as DNA: TGTGCCAGCAGAACTCCGGGACAGAGATACAATGAGCAGTTCTTC. Protein sequence: CASRTPGQRYNEQFF.

The gene calls are TRBV7-9 and TRBJ1-6, with TRBD1 matching over 8 bases. CDR1 and CDR2 (germline): SEHNR, FQNEAQ (reference sequence). The V segment lost 0 bases and the J segment 7 bases; nucleotides outside the gene matches: 11. This CDR3 has 18 amino acids. The CDR3 bases are TGTGCCAGCAGCTTAGCGCAGAATAAACAGGGGGTAAATTCACCCCTCCACTTT. This translates into CASSLAQNKQGVNSPLHF.

The chain links TRBV5-5 to TRBJ2-2; unclear D gene. The germline CDR1 and CDR2 sequences are SGHKS and YYEKEE (reference sequence). This CDR3 contains 15 residues. V was pared by 3 bases and J by 4 bases, with 13 bases between. Written as DNA, the CDR3 is TGTGCCAGCAGCTCCGGCACCCGAGGCACCGGGGAGCTGTTTTTT. Translation gives CASSSGTRGTGELFF.

This chain uses TRBV29-1 with TRBJ2-1; possible D gene TRBD1, 6 bases. Germline V gene sequence: CDR1 SQVTM, CDR2 ANQGSEA. With 7 bases removed from V and 5 bases from J, the gap between germline ends came to 15 bases. This CDR3 has 13 amino acids. CDR3 DNA sequence: TGCAGCGCAGCCGACAGGTGGGACAATGAGCAGTTCTTC. As protein: CSAADRWDNEQFF.

V and J are TRBV6-1 and TRBJ2-7; D might be TRBD2 (6 bases). The V gene's germline CDR1 is MNHNS and CDR2 SASEGT. V lost 1 base to trimming and J lost 3 bases, with 10 bases between them. This CDR3 is built from 14 residues. CDR3 DNA sequence: TGTGCCAGCAGTGAAGTCCAGCGGGTCTACGAGCAGTACTTC. Translating it yields CASSEVQRVYEQYF.

V gene TRBV3-1 (or the pseudogene TRBV3-2) combines with J gene TRBJ2-1, with 13 bases identical to TRBD2. The CDR3 loop spans 15 amino acids. The germline CDR1 and CDR2 sequences are LGHDT and YNNKEL (reference sequence). V shed 1 base and J 7 bases; nucleotides not matched to a gene: 1. The CDR3 DNA sequence: TGTGCCAGCAGCCAAGGACTAGCGGGAGGTAATGAGCAGTTCTTC. This translates into CASSQGLAGGNEQFF.

The CDR3 loop reads CASSKAAPRSWSNEQFF. As DNA, the CDR3 is TGTGCCAGCAGCAAAGCGGCCCCAAGGTCATGGAGTAATGAGCAGTTCTTC. The gene calls are TRBV21-1 and TRBJ2-1; TRBD2, the D gene given by the table, was not confirmed from the DNA. TRBV21-1 corresponds to a pseudogene. The CDR3 runs to 17 residues.

The gene calls are TRBV9 and TRBJ2-5; TRBD2 matches 7 bases. CDR1 and CDR2 (germline): SGDLS, YYNGEE. Trimming removed 0 bases from V and 2 bases from J; junction bases left unmatched: 7. This CDR3 spans 16 amino acids. The CDR3 here is CASSVGSSAGQETQYF. DNA of the CDR3: TGTGCCAGCAGCGTAGGAAGCTCAGCGGGACAAGAGACCCAGTACTTC.

The chain joins TRBV27 to TRBJ2-7; D gene ambiguous. V was pared by 3 bases and J by 0 bases, with 12 bases between. The CDR3 loop spans 15 amino acids. Per the germline V gene, CDR1 is MNHEY and CDR2 is SMNVEV (reference sequence). The CDR3 loop reads CASSFFGGLSYEQYF. CDR3 DNA sequence: TGTGCCAGCAGTTTTTTTGGCGGTCTCTCCTACGAGCAGTACTTC.